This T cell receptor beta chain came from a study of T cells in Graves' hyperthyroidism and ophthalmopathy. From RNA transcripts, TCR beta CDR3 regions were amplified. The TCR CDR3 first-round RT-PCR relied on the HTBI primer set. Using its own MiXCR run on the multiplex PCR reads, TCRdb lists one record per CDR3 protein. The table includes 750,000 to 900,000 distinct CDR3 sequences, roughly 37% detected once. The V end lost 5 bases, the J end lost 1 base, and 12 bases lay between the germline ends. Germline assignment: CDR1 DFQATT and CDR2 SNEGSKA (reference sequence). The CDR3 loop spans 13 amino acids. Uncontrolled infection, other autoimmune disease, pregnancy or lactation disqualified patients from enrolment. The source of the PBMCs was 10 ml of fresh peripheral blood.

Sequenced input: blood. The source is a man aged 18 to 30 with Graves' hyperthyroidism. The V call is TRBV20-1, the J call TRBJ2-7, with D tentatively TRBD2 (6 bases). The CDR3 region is CSASGTRSYEQYF. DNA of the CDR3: TGCAGTGCTTCGGGGACTCGATCCTACGAGCAGTACTTC.